This T cell receptor (beta chain) is drawn from a study of blood T cell repertoires in COVID-19. Study at large: Samples came from the United States, Italy and Spain, spanning acute and convalescent COVID-19. Sample material is recorded as cDNA or gDNA derived from T cells, B-cell-depleted T cells, or PBMCs.

With V trimmed by 3 bases and J by 5 bases, 6 bases remained unmatched. Per germline, CDR1 LNHDA and CDR2 SQIVND (reference sequence). This CDR3 region has 14 residues. Authors' processing steps: Quantification of nucleated cells was approximated via reference gene primer amplification. Data came from immunoSEQ multiplex PCR; TCRdb stores just in-frame clones and leaves some out. The DNA gave D and trimming, while V, J and clone size come from that table. There are just over 90,000 clones in the sample; roughly 79% occur only once, and roughly 16% lies in the top ten. V usage is TRBV19 and J usage is TRBJ1-2, with 7 bases lining up with TRBD1. Material: peripheral blood. The sequence was obtained from a human donor in a cohort sampled during active COVID-19. CDR3 sequence: CASSMAGTAYGYTF. The CDR3 DNA is TGTGCCAGTAGTATGGCGGGGACAGCTTATGGCTACACCTTC.